This TCR beta chain was recovered during a study of T cell clonality in common variable immunodeficiency. In its sample, this clone was seen many times. The read ends 3 residues shy of where the CDR3 ends; the end is completed using the germline J gene. With V trimmed by 6 bases and J by 4 bases, 11 bases remained unmatched. Germline loops: CDR1 SNHLY, CDR2 FYNNEI. The CDR3 has 15 amino acids. Assay used: immunoSEQ multiplex PCR; TCRdb lists only in-frame clones, some missing. The sample is made up of tens of thousands of clones, none counted only once. The J gene is TRBJ1-2, the V gene TRBV2; TRBD1 matches 7 bases. The TCR was taken from a person aged 18 to 69 in good health. Sequenced input: peripheral blood mononuclear cells. Here the CDR3 reads CASRAGTVGSYGYTF. Incomplete CDR3 DNA: TGTGCCAGCAGGGCCGGGACAGTGGGATCCTATGGC.